This TCR beta chain was captured in a study of cytomegalovirus exposure and HLA in healthy donors. PCR primers comprised 60 Vbeta and 13 Jbeta primers. TCRdb's copy holds only in-frame clones and misses some; the assay was immunoSEQ multiplex PCR. The sample has about 85,000 clones, 80% seen once; the top ten hold approximately 23%. The CDR3 consists of 15 residues. V was clipped by 6 bases and J by 9 bases; unmatched bases: 11. Looked up from germline, CDR1 is KGHSH and CDR2 is LQKENI. As concerns this clone: Its cognate antigen is unknown.

Study findings and constraints: Later analysis showed most CMV-associated TCR beta chains appearing HLA-restricted. Researchers reported in a later analysis that common viral pathogens appeared linked to several top clusters. A later analysis revealed that TCR association rates differed between HLA loci, peaking at DRB1 and bottoming out at HLA-C.

This chain links TRBV18 with TRBJ2-1, with 10 bases aligning to TRBD2. The clonotype originates from a woman aged 50 to 65 in good health and CMV-seropositive. Sequenced input: PBMCs. CDR3 sequence reads: CASSLTSGEKIEQFF. CDR3 DNA sequence: TGTGCCAGCTCTCTTACTAGCGGGGAAAAGATTGAGCAGTTCTTC.